This T cell receptor beta chain is from a study of read filtering for tumor transcriptome and immune sequencing. The library was built from about 400 ng RNA with molecular barcoded adaptors for alpha/delta and beta/gamma chains. TCRdb ran MiXCR on the reads and lists one entry per CDR3 protein. The sample has more than 100,000 distinct CDR3 sequences, under 15% seen once. The sample holds many counts of this clonotype. Germline V lookup: CDR1 KGHSH, CDR2 LQKENI. CDR3 length: 14 residues. Unmatched junction bases numbered 5, after V lost 5 bases and J lost 5 bases. The clonotype originates from a donor aged 40 or older with multiple myeloma. Source material: a population of CD138-negative cells sorted from bone marrow. The chain has TRBV18 and TRBJ1-4, with 7 nucleotides matching TRBD1. DNA for the CDR3: TGTGCCAGCTCAAGGGACAGCAGGAATGAAAAACTGTTTTTT. It specifies CASSRDSRNEKLFF.